These 9 T cell receptor beta chains were all obtained from the same sample, sequenced in a study of blood T cell repertoires in COVID-19. The protocol was immunoSEQ multiplex PCR, while the TCRdb copy is restricted to in-frame clones and leaves out a portion. The table shows approximately 150,000 clones, with about 80% occurring only once. The sample taken for sequencing was peripheral blood. Source of these receptors: a woman in her seventies with acute or convalescent COVID-19.

The chain recombines TRBV6-6 with TRBJ2-1; D unclear. Germline V gives CDR1 MNHNY, CDR2 SVGAGI (reference sequence). Trimming cost V 1 base and J 9 bases, with 7 bases left between them. This CDR3 spans 12 amino acids. Here the CDR3 DNA reads TGTGCCAGCAGTTACTTAAGCTCTGAGCAGTTCTTC. The encoded protein is CASSYLSSEQFF.

The CDR3 DNA reads as TGCAGTGCCGGACATATTCAGCCCCAGCATTTT. Translating gives CSAGHIQPQHF. The chain carries TRBV20-1 and TRBJ1-5, with D possibly matching TRBD1 (5 bases). Germline CDR1 DFQATT, CDR2 SNEGSKA (reference sequence). Trimming left V 6 bases short and J 6 bases short, with 9 bases between. The CDR3 has 11 amino acids.

This clone was detected once. The chain recombines TRBV2 with TRBJ2-7; TRBD2 agrees at 8 bases. This CDR3 spans 16 amino acids. Germline CDR1 SNHLY, CDR2 FYNNEI. J gave up 0 bases and V 5 bases, and 9 bases lay outside the gene matches. The CDR3 protein is CASSKVGGGYSYEQYF. In nucleotides, the CDR3 is TGTGCCAGCAGTAAAGTGGGCGGGGGGTACTCCTACGAGCAGTACTTC. The full variable domain, rest sourced from reference TRBV2 and TRBJ2-7, is EPEVTQTPSHQVTQMGQEVILRCVPISNHLYFYWYRQILGQKVEFLVSFYNNEISEKSEIFDDQFSVERPDGSNFTLKIRSTKLEDSAMYFCASSKVGGGYSYEQYFGPGTRLTVT.

The chain combines TRBV24-1 with TRBJ1-2; no clear D gene. V was cut by 7 bases and J by 8 bases, with 16 bases left in between. There are 13 residues in the CDR3. Germline V gene lookup returns CDR1 KGHDR and CDR2 SFDVKD. CDR3 amino acids: CATRQYEYEGYTF. CDR3 in DNA: TGTGCCACCAGACAGTATGAATACGAGGGCTACACCTTC.

This clone has only a few counts. The chain uses TRBV2 and TRBJ1-5, with 9 bases identical to TRBD1. With 4 bases clipped from V and 2 bases from J, the junction kept 3 bases outside the gene matches. This CDR3 region has 15 residues. Germline assignment: CDR1 SNHLY and CDR2 FYNNEI. CDR3 amino acids: CASSGDRAGNQPQHF. The CDR3 nucleotides are TGTGCCAGCAGTGGGGACAGGGCCGGCAATCAGCCCCAGCATTTT.

This clone was seen a few times. This chain connects TRBV15 to TRBJ2-7; 11 positions match TRBD2. Germline CDR1 and CDR2: LNHNV and YYDKDF (reference sequence). The CDR3 has 15 amino acids. V shed 5 bases, J shed 3 bases, and the junction held 6 bases outside the gene matches. The DNA for the CDR3 is TGTGCCACCAGCGGCGGGGGACTAGCGGTCTACGAGCAGTACTTC. It yields the protein CATSGGGLAVYEQYF.

This clone showed up many times. This sequence joins TRBV27 and TRBJ1-5; D is unresolved. V lost 9 bases and J lost 4, with 4 bases in between. Looked up from germline, CDR1 is MNHEY and CDR2 is SMNVEV (reference sequence). CDR3 length: 10 residues. CDR3: CARLNQPQHF. The DNA of the CDR3 is TGTGCCAGGTTAAATCAGCCCCAGCATTTT.

J is TRBJ2-3 and V is TRBV9; a weak D match, TRBD2 (5 bases). V dropped 3 bases and J dropped 2 bases, with 13 bases sitting between them. CDR1 and CDR2 (germline): SGDLS, YYNGEE. The CDR3 loop spans 15 amino acids. CDR3 in amino acids: CASSAGNGNTDTQYF. CDR3 nucleotides: TGTGCCAGCAGCGCCGGGAACGGTAACACAGATACGCAGTATTTT.

This chain links TRBV5-5 with TRBJ2-4; 7 bases are a match to TRBD2. V trimming: 3 bases; J trimming: 5 bases; junction bases outside the gene matches: 5. CDR1 is SGHKS, CDR2 YYEKEE, per germline (reference sequence). The CDR3 is 14 residues long. CDR3 DNA sequence: TGTGCCAGCAGCTGGCGGGGGTGGGAAAACATTCAGTACTTC. Protein product: CASSWRGWENIQYF.